The source of this T cell receptor (beta chain) is a study of blood T cell repertoires in COVID-19. Study overall: Sites across the United States, Italy and Spain contributed samples from acute and convalescent COVID-19.

Libraries were prepared by immunoSEQ multiplex PCR; TCRdb keeps only in-frame clonotypes and omits some of them. Here the sample spans approximately 400,000 clones, 91% being singletons. Germline CDR1 is SGHKS and CDR2 is YYEKEE (reference sequence). This CDR3 is built from 14 residues. Trimming cost V 3 bases and J 6 bases, with 12 bases left between them. The sample consisted of PBMCs or T cells enriched from blood (not recorded which). This sequence originates from a woman in her 40s who had been exposed to COVID-19. The chain links TRBV5-5 to TRBJ1-4, with D possibly matching TRBD1 (6 bases). The CDR3 DNA is TGTGCCAGCAGCTCAACAGGGTTTGATGAAAAACTGTTTTTT. It specifies CASSSTGFDEKLFF.